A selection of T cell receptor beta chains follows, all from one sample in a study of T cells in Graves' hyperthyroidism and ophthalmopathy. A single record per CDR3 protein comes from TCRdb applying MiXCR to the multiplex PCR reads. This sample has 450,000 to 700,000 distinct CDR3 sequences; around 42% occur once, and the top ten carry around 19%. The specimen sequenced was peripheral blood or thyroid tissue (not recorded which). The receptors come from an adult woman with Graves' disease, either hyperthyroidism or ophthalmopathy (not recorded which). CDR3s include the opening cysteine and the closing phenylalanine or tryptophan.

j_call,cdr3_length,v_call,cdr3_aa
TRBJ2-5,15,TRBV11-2,CVSGGREDLQETQYF
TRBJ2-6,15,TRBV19,CASSIGLSGVNVLTF
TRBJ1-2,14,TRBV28,CAISSTGENYGYTF
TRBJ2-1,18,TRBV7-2,CASSLSWVRGSSYNEQFF
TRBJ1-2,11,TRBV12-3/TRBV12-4,CAGANQAGTLF
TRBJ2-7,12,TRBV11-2,CASSLEAGDTYF
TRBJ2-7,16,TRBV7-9,CASSLLRLAGFYEQYF
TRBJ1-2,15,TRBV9,CASSGGTGGGYGYTF
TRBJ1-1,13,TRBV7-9,CASSTGGGEGAFF
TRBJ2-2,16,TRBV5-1,CASSHALEAPGGELFF
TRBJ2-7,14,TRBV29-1,CSVAPRTGGYEQYF
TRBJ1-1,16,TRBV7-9,CASSLKGQGVNTEAFF
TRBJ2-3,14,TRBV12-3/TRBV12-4,CASSLTSGSDTQYF
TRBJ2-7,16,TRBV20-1,CSASDPGTSGRYEQYF
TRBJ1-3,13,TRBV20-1,CSAEIVSGNTIYF
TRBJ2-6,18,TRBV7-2,CASSLEGRGRFRANVLTF
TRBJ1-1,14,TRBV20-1,CSASPGHLNTEAFF
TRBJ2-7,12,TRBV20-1,CSAAGQAYEQYF
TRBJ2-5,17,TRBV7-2,CASSLWGAGTAQETQYF
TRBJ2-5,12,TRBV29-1,CSSRVGGGTQYF
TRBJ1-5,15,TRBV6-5,CASRITGTGNQPQHF
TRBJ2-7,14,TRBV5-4,CASSLGQDTYEQYF
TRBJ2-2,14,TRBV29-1,CSVEWGAPRGELFF
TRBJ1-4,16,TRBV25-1,CASSVSLIRGGEKLFF
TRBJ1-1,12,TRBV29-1,CSVGRGRTEAFF
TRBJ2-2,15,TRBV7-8,CASSTDRGRTGELFF
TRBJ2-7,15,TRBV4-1,CASSPNLQYSYEQYF
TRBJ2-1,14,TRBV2,CASTSGSGSDEQFF
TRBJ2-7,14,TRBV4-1,CASSHPGLDYEQYF
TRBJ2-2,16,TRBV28,CASSLAARGYTGELFF
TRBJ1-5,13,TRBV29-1,CSVDGFSNQPQHF
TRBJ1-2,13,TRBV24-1,CATSGQGRYGYTF
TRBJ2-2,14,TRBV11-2,CASSTLGRNGELFF
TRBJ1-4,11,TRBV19,CASRTFEKLFF
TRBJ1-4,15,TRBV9,CASSSRDRRNEKLFF
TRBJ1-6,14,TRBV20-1,CSASSVGLNSPLHF
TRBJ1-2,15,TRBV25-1,CASSDRSFTVHGYTF
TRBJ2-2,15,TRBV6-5,CASSYSRRYTGELFF
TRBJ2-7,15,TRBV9,CASSVGTGATYEQYF
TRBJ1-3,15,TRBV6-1,CASSLLAKYGNTIYF
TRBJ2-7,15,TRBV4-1,CASSHRGLADYEQYF
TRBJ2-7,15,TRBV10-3,CAISDVGREWREQYF
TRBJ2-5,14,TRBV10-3,CAIRGTGGRETQYF
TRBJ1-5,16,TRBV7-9,CASSLDGGRGSQPQHF
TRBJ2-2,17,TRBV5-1,CASSLYRDRTNTGELFF
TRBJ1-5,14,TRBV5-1,CASSPIGFNQPQHF
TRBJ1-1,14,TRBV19,CASIWGPQGTEAFF
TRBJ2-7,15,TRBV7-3,CASIAGTRRTGELYF
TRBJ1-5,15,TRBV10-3,CAISESRGNWQPQHF
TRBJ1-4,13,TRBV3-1,CASSPTGMEKLFF
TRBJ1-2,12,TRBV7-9,CASSLRGQGYTF
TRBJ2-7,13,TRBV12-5,CATLGSDSYEQYF
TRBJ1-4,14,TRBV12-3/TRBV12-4,CASSLGQRNEKLFF
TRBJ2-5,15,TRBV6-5,CASSYGLAGQETQYF
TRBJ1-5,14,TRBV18,CASSPEYSNQPQHF
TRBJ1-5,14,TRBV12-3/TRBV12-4,CASSSQHSNQPQHF
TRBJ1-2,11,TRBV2,CASVDRSGYTF
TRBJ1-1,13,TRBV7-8,CASSIRQGAQAFF